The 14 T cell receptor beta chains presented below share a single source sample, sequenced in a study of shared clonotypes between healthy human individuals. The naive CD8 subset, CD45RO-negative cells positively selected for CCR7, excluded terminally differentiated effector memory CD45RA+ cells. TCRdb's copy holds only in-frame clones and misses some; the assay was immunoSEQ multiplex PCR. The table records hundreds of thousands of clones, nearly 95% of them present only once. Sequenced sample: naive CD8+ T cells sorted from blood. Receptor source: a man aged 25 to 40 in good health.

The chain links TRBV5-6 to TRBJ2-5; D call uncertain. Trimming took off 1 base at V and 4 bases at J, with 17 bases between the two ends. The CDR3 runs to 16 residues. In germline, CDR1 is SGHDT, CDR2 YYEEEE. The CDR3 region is CASSLTALGWGETQYF. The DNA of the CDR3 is TGTGCCAGCAGCTTGACCGCTCTGGGATGGGGAGAGACCCAGTACTTC.

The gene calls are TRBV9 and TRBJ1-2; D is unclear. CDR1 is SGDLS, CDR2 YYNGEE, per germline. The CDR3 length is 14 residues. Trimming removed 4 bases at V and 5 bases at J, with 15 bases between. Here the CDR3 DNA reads TGTGCCAGCAGCCCCGGGAGGGCCTTGTATGGCTACACCTTC. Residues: CASSPGRALYGYTF.

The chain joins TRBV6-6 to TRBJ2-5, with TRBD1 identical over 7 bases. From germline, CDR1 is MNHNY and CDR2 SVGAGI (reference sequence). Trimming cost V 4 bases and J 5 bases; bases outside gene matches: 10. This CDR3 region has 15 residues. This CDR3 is CASSLGGQKDETQYF. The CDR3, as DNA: TGTGCCAGCAGTTTAGGGGGCCAGAAGGACGAGACCCAGTACTTC.

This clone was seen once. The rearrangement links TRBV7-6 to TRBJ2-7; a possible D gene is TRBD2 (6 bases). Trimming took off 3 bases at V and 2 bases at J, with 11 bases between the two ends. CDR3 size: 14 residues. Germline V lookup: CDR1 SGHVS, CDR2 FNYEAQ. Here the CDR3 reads CASSLTRGTYEQYF. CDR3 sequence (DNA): TGTGCCAGCAGCTTGACTAGAGGAACCTACGAGCAGTACTTC.

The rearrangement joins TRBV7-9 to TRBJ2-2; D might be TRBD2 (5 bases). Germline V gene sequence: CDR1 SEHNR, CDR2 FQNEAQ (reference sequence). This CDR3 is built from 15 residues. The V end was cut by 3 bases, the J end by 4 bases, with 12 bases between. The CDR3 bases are TGTGCCAGCAGCTTCGACGACTACATCACCGGGGAGCTGTTTTTT. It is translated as CASSFDDYITGELFF. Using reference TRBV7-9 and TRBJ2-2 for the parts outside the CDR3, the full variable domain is DTGVSQNPRHKITKRGQNVTFRCDPISEHNRLYWYRQTLGQGPEFLTYFQNEAQLEKSRLLSDRFSAERPKGSFSTLEIQRTEQGDSAMYLCASSFDDYITGELFFGEGSRLTVL.

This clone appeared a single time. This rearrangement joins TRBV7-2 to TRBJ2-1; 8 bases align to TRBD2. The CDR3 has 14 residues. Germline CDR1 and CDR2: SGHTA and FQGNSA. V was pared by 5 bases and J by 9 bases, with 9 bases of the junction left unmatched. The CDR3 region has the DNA TGTGCCAGCAGCCACGGTCTCAGCGGGGGTGAGCAGTTCTTC. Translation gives CASSHGLSGGEQFF.

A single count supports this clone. CDR3 DNA sequence: TGTGCCAGCAGAACCGGGACAGGGCGATCGAATGAGCAGTTCTTC. Translating gives CASRTGTGRSNEQFF. The chain employs TRBV6-5 and TRBJ2-1; 9 nucleotides line up with TRBD1. The trim removed 6 bases at V and 7 bases at J, leaving 10 bases unmatched. The CDR3 sequence is 15 residues long. CDR1 is MNHEY, CDR2 SVGAGI, per germline.

The CDR3 DNA follows: TGTGCCAGCAGTGACTCGACTGGGACAGGGAGGACCTACGAGCAGTACTTC. This translates into CASSDSTGTGRTYEQYF. V and J are TRBV6-4 and TRBJ2-7, with 9 bases lining up with TRBD1. The CDR3 loop spans 17 amino acids. Looked up from germline, CDR1 is MRHNA and CDR2 is SNTAGT. The V segment lost 0 bases and the J segment 2 bases; nucleotides outside the gene matches: 8.

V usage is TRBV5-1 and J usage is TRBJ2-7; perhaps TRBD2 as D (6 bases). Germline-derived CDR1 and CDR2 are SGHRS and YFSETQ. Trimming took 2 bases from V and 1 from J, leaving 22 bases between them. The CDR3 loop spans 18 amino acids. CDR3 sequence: CASSFSGGQGWRSYEQYF. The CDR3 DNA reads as TGCGCCAGCAGCTTTAGCGGCGGACAAGGTTGGAGGTCCTACGAGCAGTACTTC.

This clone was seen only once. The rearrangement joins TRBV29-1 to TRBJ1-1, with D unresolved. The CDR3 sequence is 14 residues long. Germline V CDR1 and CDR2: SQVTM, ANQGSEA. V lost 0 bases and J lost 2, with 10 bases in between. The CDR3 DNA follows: TGCAGCGTTGAAGATCACGAGTATAACACTGAAGCTTTCTTT. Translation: CSVEDHEYNTEAFF.

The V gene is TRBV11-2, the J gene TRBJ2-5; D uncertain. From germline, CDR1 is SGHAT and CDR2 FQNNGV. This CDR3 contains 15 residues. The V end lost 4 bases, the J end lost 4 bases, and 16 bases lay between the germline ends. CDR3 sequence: CASSSQRFLGETQYF. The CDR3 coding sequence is TGTGCCAGCAGCTCGCAGCGATTTTTGGGAGAGACCCAGTACTTC. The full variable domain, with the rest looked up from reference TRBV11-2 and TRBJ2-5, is EAGVAQSPRYKIIEKRQSVAFWCNPISGHATLYWYQQILGQGPKLLIQFQNNGVVDDSQLPKDRFSAERLKGVDSTLKIQPAKLEDSAVYLCASSSQRFLGETQYFGPGTRLLVL.

Here the CDR3 reads CASSRTGPEAFF. The CDR3, as DNA: TGTGCCAGCAGTAGAACCGGCCCTGAAGCTTTCTTT. The chain uses TRBV6-1 and TRBJ1-1, with unresolved D. Germline V gives CDR1 MNHNS, CDR2 SASEGT. The CDR3 length is 12 residues. With 5 bases removed from V and 6 bases from J, the gap between germline ends came to 10 bases.

CDR3 sequence (DNA): TGCAGCGTTGTTCCTAGCGGGAGGACCTACGAGCAGTACTTC. This gives the protein CSVVPSGRTYEQYF. V is TRBV29-1 and J is TRBJ2-7, with 11 bases lining up with TRBD2. There are 14 residues in the CDR3. The germline gives CDR1 SQVTM, CDR2 ANQGSEA. Trimming cost V 4 bases and J 2 bases; bases outside gene matches: 4.

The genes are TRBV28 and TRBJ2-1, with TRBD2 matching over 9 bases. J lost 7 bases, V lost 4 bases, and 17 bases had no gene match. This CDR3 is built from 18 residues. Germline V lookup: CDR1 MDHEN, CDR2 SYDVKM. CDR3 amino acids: CASSSDDLSGRYPNEQFF. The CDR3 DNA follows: TGTGCCAGCAGTTCTGATGACCTTAGCGGGAGATACCCTAATGAGCAGTTCTTC.